This entry lists 4 T cell receptor beta chains sequenced from one sample in a study of type 1 and type 2 diabetes patients. Amplification started from genomic DNA. The TCR beta CDR3 region was amplified using 30 forward and 13 reverse primers. Using its own MiXCR run on the multiplex PCR reads, TCRdb lists one record per CDR3 protein. This sample has under 300,000 distinct CDR3 sequences, with around 47% found just once. Sequences were obtained from peripheral blood mononuclear cells (PBMCs). These receptors originate from a man younger than 30 with type 2 diabetes.

The chain carries TRBV30 and TRBJ1-2; D remains unclear. The CDR3 extends over 10 amino acids. Germline assignment: CDR1 GTSNPN and CDR2 SVGIG (reference sequence). The V and J ends lost 3 bases and 12 bases respectively, with 11 bases between them. CDR3 residues: CAWSPGPHTF. CDR3 bases: TGTGCCTGGAGCCCGGGCCCCCACACCTTC.

As for this clonotype: The junction and the germline gene differ at one end; a read error may be behind it. The CDR3 DNA follows: TGCAGTGCTAGAGTTTACCTCAGCTCCTACGAGCAGTGCTTC. This sequence encodes CSARVYLSSYEQCF. V usage is TRBV20-1 and J usage is TRBJ2-7, with D hard to call. Germline CDR1 is DFQATT and CDR2 is SNEGSKA (reference sequence). The CDR3 covers 14 residues.

The chain is built from TRBV30 and TRBJ2-3; no reliable D call. CDR1 is GTSNPN and CDR2 is SVGIG in the germline V gene (reference sequence). The V end lost 3 bases, the J end lost 2 bases, and 9 bases lay between the germline ends. This CDR3 has 13 amino acids. The CDR3 loop reads CAWRSISTDTQYF. The CDR3 region has the DNA TGTGCCTGGAGGAGTATCTCCACAGATACGCAGTATTTT.

The chain joins TRBV6-2 or TRBV6-3 to TRBJ1-6, with D perhaps matching TRBD1 (6 bases). V was clipped by 5 bases and J by 10 bases, with 15 bases between them. Germline lookup yields CDR1 MNHEY and CDR2 SVGEGT. The CDR3 length is 14 residues. The CDR3 bases are TGTGCCAGCAGTACATTAGGGGGACAATCACCCCTCCACTTT. Translating it yields CASSTLGGQSPLHF.